This section outlines one TCR beta chain sequence together with its context. Germline V gene lookup returns CDR1 SGDLS and CDR2 YYNGEE. J gave up 4 bases and V 0 bases, and 3 bases lay outside the gene matches. This CDR3 contains 14 residues. This sample is drawn from a study of cytomegalovirus exposure and HLA in healthy donors. The PCR used 60 Vbeta and 13 Jbeta primers. The repertoire was sequenced with immunoSEQ multiplex PCR; TCRdb's copy has only in-frame clones and lacks some. The sample lists about 160,000 clones, roughly 80% occurring once. The sequenced sample was PBMCs. The clonotype comes from a woman in her twenties or thirties in good health and CMV-seropositive. The rearrangement uses TRBV9 and TRBJ1-2, with TRBD1 matching over 7 bases. CDR3 nucleotide sequence: TGTGCCAGCAGCGTAGGGAAGGGGGCCTATGGCTACACCTTC. This translates into CASSVGKGAYGYTF.